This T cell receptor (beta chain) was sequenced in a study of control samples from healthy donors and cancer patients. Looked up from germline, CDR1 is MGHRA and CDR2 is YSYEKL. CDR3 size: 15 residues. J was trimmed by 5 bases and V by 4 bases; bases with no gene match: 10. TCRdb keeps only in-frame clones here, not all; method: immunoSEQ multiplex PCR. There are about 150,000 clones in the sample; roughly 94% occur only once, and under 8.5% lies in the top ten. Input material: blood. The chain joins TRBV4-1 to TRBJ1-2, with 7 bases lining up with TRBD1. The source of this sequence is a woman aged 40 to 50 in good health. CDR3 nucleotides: TGCGCCAGCAGCCGGCCCCGGGACAGCGTTTATGGCTACACCTTC. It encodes CASSRPRDSVYGYTF.